These 2 T cell receptor beta chains were all obtained from the same sample, sequenced in a study of blood T cell repertoires in COVID-19. Assay: immunoSEQ multiplex PCR; the TCRdb copy retains only in-frame clones and omits some. This sample has roughly 410,000 clones; about 91% occur once, and the top ten carry about 1.6%. Sequenced sample: peripheral blood. Receptor source: a woman between 40 and 55 years old with COVID-19, enrolled during active disease.

The V call is TRBV7-2, the J call TRBJ1-1, with no clear D. This CDR3 is 16 amino acids long. Trimming took off 1 base at V and 3 bases at J, with 15 bases between the two ends. Germline-derived CDR1 and CDR2 are SGHTA and FQGNSA. CDR3 residues: CASSLGPFSRDTEAFF. CDR3 DNA: TGTGCCAGCAGCTTAGGGCCCTTTTCGAGGGACACTGAAGCTTTCTTT.

CDR3 region: CSCGGARGAFF. DNA of the CDR3: TGCAGCTGTGGGGGGGCCAGGGGAGCTTTCTTT. The chain couples TRBV20-1 to TRBJ1-1; maybe TRBD1 (6 bases). The CDR3 is 11 residues long. CDR1 DFQATT and CDR2 SNEGSKA come from the germline V gene (reference sequence).